This is a list of T cell receptor beta chains from one sample in a study of circulating CD8 cells and anti-PD-1 response in melanoma. TCRdb independently ran MiXCR on the reads; one entry per CDR3 protein. The sample includes some 420 distinct CDR3 sequences, 9.2% of them seen just once. Material: CD8+ T cells from PBMCs, obtained at baseline or after one month of anti-PD-1 therapy (not recorded which). These TCRs come from a human donor with melanoma. Each CDR3 is given with its conserved first and last residue. The D gene is left open where the match is weak. The listing skips clone size in some rows; elsewhere it reads once, few, many or a size class.

NA	TRBV2	large	TRBJ1-2	CASFGANYGYTF	TGTGCCAGCTTCGGGGCCAACTATGGCTACACCTTC
NA	TRBV21-1	NA	TRBJ2-1	CASRESYNEQFF	TGTGCCAGCAGGGAATCCTACAATGAGCAGTTCTTC
NA	TRBV29-1	few	TRBJ2-5	CSVGGDTSMLQETQYF	TGCAGCGTTGGGGGAGATACTAGCATGCTGCAAGAGACCCAGTACTTC
NA	TRBV7-9	few	TRBJ1-1	CASSLWVNTEAFF	TGTGCCAGCAGCTTATGGGTGAACACTGAAGCTTTCTTT
NA	TRBV10-1	few	TRBJ2-4	CASSETVAKDIQYF	TGCGCCAGCAGTGAGACTGTAGCCAAAGACATTCAGTACTTC
NA	TRBV20-1	large	TRBJ1-3	CSALPLDGNTIYF	TGCAGTGCCCTTCCCCTAGACGGAAACACCATATATTTT
NA	TRBV19	medium-sized	TRBJ2-7	CASSITGTTYEQYF	TGTGCCAGTAGTATCACCGGCACTACCTACGAGCAGTACTTC
NA	TRBV7-2	medium-sized	TRBJ1-5	CASSFTGSNQPQHF	TGTGCCAGCAGCTTTACAGGGTCCAATCAGCCCCAGCATTTT
NA	TRBV29-1	medium-sized	TRBJ1-2	CSVDRIGGPDYGYTF	TGCAGCGTTGATAGAATAGGAGGACCCGACTATGGCTACACCTTC
TRBD1	TRBV11-2	medium-sized	TRBJ2-1	CASRTGGYNEQFF	TGTGCCAGCAGGACAGGGGGATACAATGAGCAGTTCTTC
NA	TRBV12-3/TRBV12-4	large	TRBJ1-2	CASSLEPRDGYTF	TGTGCCAGCAGTTTAGAGCCAAGGGATGGCTACACCTTC
NA	TRBV7-9	medium-sized	TRBJ2-2	CASSPLRGELFF	TGTGCCAGCAGCCCCCTCCGGGGGGAGCTGTTTTTT
NA	TRBV19	medium-sized	TRBJ1-5	CASSYPAASQPQHF	TGTGCCAGTAGCTATCCGGCGGCAAGTCAGCCCCAGCATTTT
NA	TRBV19	medium-sized	TRBJ2-2	CASSNPAVAAGELFF	TGTGCCAGTAGTAATCCGGCAGTCGCGGCCGGGGAGCTGTTTTTT
NA	TRBV5-4	large	TRBJ2-3	CASSLGRTSTDTQYF	TGTGCCAGCAGCTTGGGCCGGACTAGCACAGATACGCAGTATTTT
NA	TRBV7-2	medium-sized	TRBJ2-3	CASSSTSRAILDTQYF	TGTGCCAGCAGCTCGACCTCTAGGGCAATCTTAGATACGCAGTATTTT
NA	TRBV4-3	medium-sized	TRBJ1-1	CASSQRAGPGATEAFF	TGCGCCAGCAGCCAACGGGCAGGTCCCGGGGCCACTGAAGCTTTCTTT
NA	TRBV9	hyperexpanded	TRBJ2-1	CASGGMKEQFF	TGTGCCAGCGGGGGGATGAAGGAGCAGTTCTTC
NA	TRBV27	medium-sized	TRBJ2-5	CASSYSGSRVETQYF	TGTGCCAGCAGTTACTCCGGGTCCCGGGTTGAGACCCAGTACTTC
NA	TRBV6-2/TRBV6-3	medium-sized	TRBJ1-1	CASRTQKRQTPEMNTEAFF	TGTGCCAGCAGAACCCAGAAGAGACAGACCCCGGAAATGAACACTGAAGCTTTCTTT
NA	TRBV18	medium-sized	TRBJ2-7	CASSPLDSSYEQYF	TGTGCCAGCTCACCATTGGACAGCTCCTACGAGCAGTACTTC
NA	TRBV6-2/TRBV6-3	large	TRBJ1-1	CASSYGGTEAFF	TGTGCCAGCAGTTACGGTGGGACTGAAGCTTTCTTT
NA	TRBV19	large	TRBJ2-1	CASSGQGTYNEQFF	TGTGCCAGTAGTGGGCAGGGCACCTACAATGAGCAGTTCTTC
NA	TRBV19	large	TRBJ1-2	CASSIGRYGYTF	TGTGCCAGTAGTATCGGACGGTATGGCTACACCTTC
NA	TRBV30	NA	TRBJ1-1	CALSGIWAEAFF	TGTGCCTTATCAGGGATTTGGGCTGAAGCTTTCTTT
NA	TRBV7-2	medium-sized	TRBJ2-1	CASSLSPRYNEQFF	TGTGCCAGCAGCTTAAGCCCGAGGTACAATGAGCAGTTCTTC
NA	TRBV12-3/TRBV12-4	NA	TRBJ1-1	CASRLFGRGTEAFF	TGTGCCAGCAGACTTTTCGGGAGGGGCACTGAAGCTTTCTTT
NA	TRBV19	hyperexpanded	TRBJ1-1	CASSIGRTEAFF	TGTGCCAGTAGTATAGGGAGGACTGAAGCTTTCTTT
NA	TRBV29-1	medium-sized	TRBJ2-7	CSATGWGSYEQYF	TGCAGCGCCACTGGGTGGGGCTCCTACGAGCAGTACTTC
TRBD1	TRBV19	medium-sized	TRBJ2-7	CASSRTGFSYEQYF	TGTGCCAGTAGTCGGACAGGCTTTTCCTACGAGCAGTACTTC
NA	TRBV9	NA	TRBJ2-5	CASSVSWGALETQYF	TGTGCCAGCAGCGTATCCTGGGGGGCACTGGAGACCCAGTACTTC
TRBD1	TRBV28	medium-sized	TRBJ2-7	CASSLTGTGGLYEQYF	TGTGCCAGCAGTTTGACCGGGACAGGGGGCCTATACGAGCAGTACTTC
NA	TRBV10-2	large	TRBJ2-7	CASSIANVAYEQYF	TGCGCCAGCAGTATCGCAAATGTGGCGTATGAGCAGTACTTC
NA	TRBV19	medium-sized	TRBJ2-7	CASSIEGFYEQYF	TGTGCCAGTAGTATTGAGGGGTTCTACGAGCAGTACTTC
NA	TRBV5-5	hyperexpanded	TRBJ2-7	CASRTGNSYEQYF	TGTGCCAGCAGAACAGGCAACTCCTACGAGCAGTACTTC
NA	TRBV29-1	medium-sized	TRBJ2-2	CSARQSGELFF	TGCAGCGCCCGTCAGTCCGGGGAGCTGTTTTTT
TRBD1	TRBV20-1	large	TRBJ1-1	CRVRQGATEAFF	TGCAGAGTCCGACAGGGAGCCACTGAAGCTTTCTTT
NA	TRBV27	medium-sized	TRBJ2-1	CASSLSGRAHEQFF	TGTGCCAGCAGTTTGTCCGGCAGGGCACATGAGCAGTTCTTC
TRBD2	TRBV6-1	medium-sized	TRBJ2-7	CASKGLAREQYF	TGTGCCAGCAAGGGACTAGCGAGAGAGCAGTACTTC
NA	TRBV4-3	few	TRBJ1-2	CASSQRGYGYTF	TGCGCCAGCAGCCAAAGGGGCTATGGCTACACCTTC
NA	TRBV19	medium-sized	TRBJ2-7	CASTSSGPYEQYF	TGTGCCAGTACTTCCTCTGGCCCCTACGAGCAGTACTTC
NA	TRBV14	NA	TRBJ1-1	CASSEYATEASF	TGTGCCAGCAGCGAATACGCCACTGAAGCTTCCTTT
NA	TRBV4-3	medium-sized	TRBJ2-5	CASSQDRLFMETQYF	TGCGCCAGCAGCCAAGATCGCCTATTTATGGAGACCCAGTACTTC
NA	TRBV18	medium-sized	TRBJ1-3	CASSPPGGSGNTIYF	TGTGCCAGCTCACCACCAGGCGGCTCTGGAAACACCATATATTTT
NA	TRBV10-3	medium-sized	TRBJ1-4	CAISGEFWEKLFF	TGTGCCATCAGTGGAGAGTTTTGGGAAAAACTGTTTTTT
NA	TRBV19	medium-sized	TRBJ2-1	CASSIVPGEGNEQFF	TGTGCCAGTAGTATCGTGCCAGGGGAGGGCAATGAGCAGTTCTTC
TRBD2	TRBV7-2	medium-sized	TRBJ2-7	CASSFAGGSYEQYF	TGTGCCAGCAGCTTTGCGGGGGGTTCCTACGAGCAGTACTTC
NA	TRBV19	medium-sized	TRBJ1-1	CASSIVGRANTEAFF	TGTGCCAGTAGTATAGTGGGCAGGGCGAACACTGAAGCTTTCTTT
TRBD2	TRBV27	large	TRBJ2-5	CASSPTVAGAETQYF	TGTGCCAGTTCACCCACGGTAGCGGGGGCAGAGACCCAGTACTTC
NA	TRBV21-1	medium-sized	TRBJ2-3	CASSKGQGITDTQYF	TGTGCCAGCAGCAAAGGACAGGGGATCACAGATACGCAGTATTTT
NA	TRBV25-1	large	TRBJ2-3	CASSDPRYTDTQYF	TGTGCCAGCAGTGACCCTAGGTACACAGATACGCAGTATTTT
NA	TRBV2	medium-sized	TRBJ2-7	CASSDAVVSYEQYF	TGTGCCAGCAGTGATGCGGTCGTCTCCTACGAGCAGTACTTC